This T cell receptor beta chain was captured by sequencing in a study of kidney transplant recipient with SARS-CoV-2 infection. MiXCR was run by TCRdb on the reads, yielding one entry per CDR3 protein. The sample carries fewer than 250,000 distinct CDR3 sequences, around 26% recorded once. V dropped 5 bases and J dropped 4 bases, with 23 bases sitting between them. In germline, CDR1 is LGHDT, CDR2 YNNKEL (reference sequence). This CDR3 is built from 17 residues. The chain carries TRBV3-1 and TRBJ1-2; tentative D call: TRBD1 (5 bases). This TCR derives from a young adult male patient who had COVID-19 and was a kidney transplant recipient. The T cells may come from the graft donor. This specimen consisted of a blood sample, obtained at baseline and on day 111 from a kidney transplant recipient. The CDR3 protein is CASSEKDTLRKTYGYTF. The DNA for the CDR3 is TGTGCCAGCAGCGAAAAGGACACCCTTCGAAAGACCTATGGCTACACCTTC.